This T cell receptor (beta chain) was recovered during a study of regulatory T cells in long-lasting Graves disease. This clonotype was counted ten times or more. In germline, CDR1 is SQVTM, CDR2 ANQGSEA. The J segment lost 0 bases and the V segment lost 8 bases, leaving 5 bases of the junction unmatched. CDR3 length equals 13 residues. TCR beta libraries were built with iRepertoire HTBI primers and Arm-PCR of CDR3 regions. Each CDR3 protein is one row after TCRdb ran MiXCR on the multiplex PCR reads. The sample has under 400,000 distinct CDR3 sequences, over 15% seen once. Time point specified: newly diagnosed GD, antithyroid drugs for less than 3 months. PBMC-derived RNA was used for the TCR library. The sample was also reused in another study, on T cells in Graves' hyperthyroidism and ophthalmopathy.

This specimen consisted of peripheral blood mononuclear cells (PBMCs), obtained at new diagnosis, from a patient treated with antithyroid drugs. The TCR originated in a middle-aged man with Graves disease. V usage is TRBV29-1 and J usage is TRBJ2-3; 7 bases fit TRBD1. CDR3 nucleotides: TGCAGCATCGGACAGGAAAGCACAGATACGCAGTATTTT. Protein product: CSIGQESTDTQYF.